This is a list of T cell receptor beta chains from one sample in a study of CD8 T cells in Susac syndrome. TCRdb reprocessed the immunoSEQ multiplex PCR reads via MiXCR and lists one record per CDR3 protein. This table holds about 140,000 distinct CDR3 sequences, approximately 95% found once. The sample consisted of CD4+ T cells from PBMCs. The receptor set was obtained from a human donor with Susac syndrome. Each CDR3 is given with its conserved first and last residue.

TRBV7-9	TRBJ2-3	CASSSWDTDTQYF
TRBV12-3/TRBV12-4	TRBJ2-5	CASSILAGGHIHF
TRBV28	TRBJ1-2	CASSETEYYGYTF
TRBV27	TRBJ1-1	CASSFSRGVFRTEAFF
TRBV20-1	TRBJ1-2	CSARVGAWTYGYTF
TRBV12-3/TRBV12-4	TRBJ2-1	CASREGREQFF
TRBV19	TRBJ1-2	CASSIARDYGYGYTF
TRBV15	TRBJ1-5	CATSREIPGKYQPQHF
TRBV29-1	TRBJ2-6	CSVLGSSGANVLTF
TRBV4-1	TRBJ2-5	CASSQRDLETQYF
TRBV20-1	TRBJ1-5	CSAGRINQPQHF
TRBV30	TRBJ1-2	CAWSPTSGGYGYTF
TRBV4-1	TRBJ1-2	CASSQDGLPRPTNYGYTF
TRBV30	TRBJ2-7	CAWSIQAYEQYF
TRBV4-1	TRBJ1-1	CASSRIPGTGNPSEAFF